These 7 T cell receptor beta chains originate from one sample sequenced in a study of blood T cell repertoires in COVID-19. Sequenced by immunoSEQ multiplex PCR; TCRdb stores in-frame clones only, minus some. The sample records 110,000 or so clones, approximately 80% being singletons. The sample was peripheral blood. All receptors derive from a middle-aged woman with acute or convalescent COVID-19.

This chain joins TRBV5-4 and TRBJ1-2, with TRBD1 matching over 7 bases. From germline, CDR1 is SGHNT and CDR2 YYREEE (reference sequence). CDR3 length equals 16 residues. The J segment lost 4 bases and the V segment lost 4 bases, leaving 13 bases of the junction unmatched. The CDR3 DNA is TGTGCCAGCAGCGGATTATGGACAGGCCAATTCTATGGCTACACCTTC. Its protein product is CASSGLWTGQFYGYTF.

The J gene is TRBJ2-1, the V gene TRBV7-2; 8 bases match TRBD2. CDR1 is SGHTA, CDR2 FQGNSA, per germline. J lost 4 bases, V lost 6 bases, and 5 bases had no gene match. The CDR3 totals 14 residues. CDR3 nucleotide sequence: TGTGCCAGCAGTCAAGGGACTAGTTACAATGAGCAGTTCTTC. It codes for CASSQGTSYNEQFF.

The rearrangement links TRBV6-4 to TRBJ2-7, with a possible D match to TRBD2 (6 bases). The germline V and J ends were trimmed by 5 bases and 4 bases, with 9 bases remaining between them. The CDR3 has 12 amino acids. CDR1 MRHNA and CDR2 SNTAGT come from the germline V gene. CDR3 sequence: CASSRSGYEQYF. The CDR3 region has the DNA TGTGCCAGCAGTAGGAGCGGGTACGAGCAGTACTTC.

V and J are TRBV9 and TRBJ1-5; D possibly corresponds to TRBD1 (5 bases). This CDR3 has 15 residues. Trimming cost V 0 bases and J 7 bases, with 14 bases left between them. The germline V gene encodes CDR1 SGDLS and CDR2 YYNGEE. Here the CDR3 DNA reads TGTGCCAGCAGCGTAGGGTCGGGGGGTAGCCAGCCCCAGCATTTT. It is translated as CASSVGSGGSQPQHF. The variable domain in full, with the rest retrieved from reference TRBV9 and TRBJ1-5, is DSGVTQTPKHLITATGQRVTLRCSPRSGDLSVYWYQQSLDQGLQFLIQYYNGEERAKGNILERFSAQQFPDLHSELNLSSLELGDSALYFCASSVGSGGSQPQHFGDGTRLSIL.

This chain links TRBV2 with TRBJ2-2; D is possibly TRBD2 (7 bases). Germline V gene sequence: CDR1 SNHLY, CDR2 FYNNEI. This CDR3 is 14 amino acids long. The germline V and J ends were trimmed by 8 bases and 5 bases, with 15 bases remaining between them. The CDR3 region has the DNA TGTGCCAGCTACGGGGGGCTGGGGACCGGGGAGCTGTTTTTT. Amino acid sequence: CASYGGLGTGELFF.

This clone is a singleton in its sample. The V gene is TRBV7-3, the J gene TRBJ2-3; TRBD1 agrees at 8 bases. The CDR3 runs to 16 residues. V lost 5 bases, J lost 4 bases, and 11 bases stayed unmatched. CDR1 is SGHTA, CDR2 FQGTGA, per germline. This CDR3 reads CASSPRTGRVADTQYF. The CDR3 bases are TGTGCCAGCAGCCCCAGGACAGGGAGAGTTGCAGATACGCAGTATTTT. Filled out from reference TRBV7-3 and TRBJ2-3, the complete variable domain reads GAGVSQTPSNKVTEKGKYVELRCDPISGHTALYWYRQSLGQGPEFLIYFQGTGAADDSGLPNDRFFAVRPEGSVSTLKIQRTERGDSAVYLCASSPRTGRVADTQYFGPGTRLTVL.

This sequence joins TRBV18 and TRBJ1-5; perhaps TRBD1 as D (6 bases). Germline V gene sequence: CDR1 KGHSH, CDR2 LQKENI. Between the trimmed V and J ends, which lost 6 bases and 1 base, there was a span of 13 bases. The CDR3 loop spans 15 amino acids. As DNA, the CDR3 is TGTGCCAGCTCCGGAGGGGGGGGGAGCAATCAGCCCCAGCATTTT. It codes for CASSGGGGSNQPQHF.